The clone carrying this T cell receptor (beta chain) was observed once. No antigen is known for it. This record belongs to a study of blood T cells in healthy people across ages. Regarding the study as a whole: Estimates of total diversity, which came from one million sequenced T cells, were considered to be underestimates.

The use of a sample-barcoded 5' primer and a J-beta primer mix characterized a second PCR of about 6 to 11 cycles. Each cDNA molecule, via a template-switch adaptor with 12 random nucleotides, was tagged. In TCRdb, the 5' RACE reads were re-called with MiXCR into one record per CDR3 protein. The profile shows around 990,000 distinct CDR3 sequences, roughly a quarter of them singletons. This same sample was also taken into another study, of T cells of mothers and their children.

The specimen was blood. This receptor was identified in a girl aged 2 to 9 in good health.

This CDR3 reads CASSLSGPGIGEQYF. The CDR3 coding sequence is TGTGCCAGCAGTTTATCGGGACCCGGGATTGGCGAGCAGTACTTC. J is TRBJ2-1 and V is TRBV27; D may correspond to TRBD1 or TRBD2 (5 bases each). The J call is uncertain, as TRBJ2-7 better fits the DNA end. The CDR3 sequence is 15 residues long. In germline, CDR1 is MNHEY, CDR2 SMNVEV (reference sequence).